A selection of T cell receptor beta chains follows, all from one sample in a study of blood T cell repertoires in COVID-19. Libraries were prepared by immunoSEQ multiplex PCR; TCRdb keeps only in-frame clonotypes and omits some of them. Of around 140,000 clones listed, 80% to 90% are singletons. Sequencing was carried out using peripheral blood. These receptors all stem from a man aged 50 to 60 with active or convalescent COVID-19. The CDR3 runs from the conserved cysteine through the conserved F or W. Fields, in order: CDR3 length, V gene, CDR3 protein.

>14|TRBV9
CASSPQGQAYGYTF
>16|TRBV19
CASSSSGGALGEKLFF
>20|TRBV10-3
CAISEVPGQGATYSNQPQHF
>19|TRBV7-2
CASSLGGLAGYSSTDTQYF
>12|TRBV10-2
CASTGGDQPQHF
>15|TRBV5-4
CASSLFQGATGELFF
>15|TRBV7-2
CASTASGVGQETQYF
>14|TRBV28
CASRLGLAGETQYF
>12|TRBV10-2
CASSVDRVEAFF
>19|TRBV7-2
CASSLVPGPSSGGVNEQFF
>19|TRBV19
CASSSTLGQGAILNQPQHF
>14|TRBV6-6
CASRPTGAAYEQYF
>14|TRBV5-6
CASSFSGRLNEQFF
>14|TRBV3-1/TRBV3-2
CASSQGHPNQPQHF
>14|TRBV5-1
CASSSLRGEDGFTF
>15|TRBV3-1/TRBV3-2
CASSQAAGFTDTQYF
>14|TRBV9
CASSPRTAHYEQYF
>12|TRBV5-1
CASSLAFEKLFF
>17|TRBV11-2
CASSLDGGRGLNYGYTF
>16|TRBV7-2
CASSVQRQLPNNEQFF
>15|TRBV18
CASSTGTDVNQPQHF
>14|TRBV15
CATSRTGRTGELFF
>17|TRBV24-1
CATSDPGLAGGYNEQFF
>14|TRBV28
CASSWSGSNEKLFF
>14|TRBV10-2
CASSESTGNTEAFF
>14|TRBV19
CASNSAGALGEQYF